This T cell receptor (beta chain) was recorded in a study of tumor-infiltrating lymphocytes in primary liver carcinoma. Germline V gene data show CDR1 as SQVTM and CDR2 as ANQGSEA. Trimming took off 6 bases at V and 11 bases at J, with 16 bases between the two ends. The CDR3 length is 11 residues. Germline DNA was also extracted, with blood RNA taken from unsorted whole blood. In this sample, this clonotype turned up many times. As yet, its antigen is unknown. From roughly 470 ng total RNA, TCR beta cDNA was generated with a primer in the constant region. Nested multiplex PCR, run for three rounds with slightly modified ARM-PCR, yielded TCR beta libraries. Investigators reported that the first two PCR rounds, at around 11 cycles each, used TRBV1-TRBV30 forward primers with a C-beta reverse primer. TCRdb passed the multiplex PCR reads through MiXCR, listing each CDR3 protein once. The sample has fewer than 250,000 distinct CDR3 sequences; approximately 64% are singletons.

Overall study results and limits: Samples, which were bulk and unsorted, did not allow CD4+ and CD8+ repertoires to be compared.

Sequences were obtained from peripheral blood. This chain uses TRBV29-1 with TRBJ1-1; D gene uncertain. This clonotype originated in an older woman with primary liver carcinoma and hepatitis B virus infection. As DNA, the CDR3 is TGCAGCGTAGCCACCGATGCTATCGCTTTCTTT. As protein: CSVATDAIAFF.